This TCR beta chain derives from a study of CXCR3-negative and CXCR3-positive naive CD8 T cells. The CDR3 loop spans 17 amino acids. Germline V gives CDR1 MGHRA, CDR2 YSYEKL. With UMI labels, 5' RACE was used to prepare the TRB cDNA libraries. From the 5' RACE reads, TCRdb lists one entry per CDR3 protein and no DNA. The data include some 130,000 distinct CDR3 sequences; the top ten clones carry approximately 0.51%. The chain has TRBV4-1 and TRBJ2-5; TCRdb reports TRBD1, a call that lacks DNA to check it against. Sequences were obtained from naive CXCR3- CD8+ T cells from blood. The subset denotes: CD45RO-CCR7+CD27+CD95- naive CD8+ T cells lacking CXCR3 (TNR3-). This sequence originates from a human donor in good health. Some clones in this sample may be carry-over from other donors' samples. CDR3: CASSQVFSVDSEETQYF.